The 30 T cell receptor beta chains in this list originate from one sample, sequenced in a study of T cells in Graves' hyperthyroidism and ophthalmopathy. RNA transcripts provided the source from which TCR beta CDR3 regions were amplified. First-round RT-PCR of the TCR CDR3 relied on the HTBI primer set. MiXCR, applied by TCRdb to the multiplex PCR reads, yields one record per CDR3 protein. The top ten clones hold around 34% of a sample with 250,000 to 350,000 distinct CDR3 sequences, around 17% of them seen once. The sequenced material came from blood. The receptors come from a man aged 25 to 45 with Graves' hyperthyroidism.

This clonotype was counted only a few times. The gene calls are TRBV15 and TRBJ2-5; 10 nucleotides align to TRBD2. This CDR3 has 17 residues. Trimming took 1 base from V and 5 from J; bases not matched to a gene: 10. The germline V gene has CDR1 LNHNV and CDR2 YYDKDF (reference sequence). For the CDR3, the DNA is TGTGCCACCAGCAGAGGAAATAGCGGGAGGACCGGCGAGACCCAGTACTTC. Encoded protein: CATSRGNSGRTGETQYF. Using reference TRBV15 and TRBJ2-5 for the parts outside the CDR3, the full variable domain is DAMVIQNPRYQVTQFGKPVTLSCSQTLNHNVMYWYQQKSSQAPKLLFHYYDKDFNNEADTPDNFQSRRPNTSFCFLDIRSPGLGDTAMYLCATSRGNSGRTGETQYFGPGTRLLVL.

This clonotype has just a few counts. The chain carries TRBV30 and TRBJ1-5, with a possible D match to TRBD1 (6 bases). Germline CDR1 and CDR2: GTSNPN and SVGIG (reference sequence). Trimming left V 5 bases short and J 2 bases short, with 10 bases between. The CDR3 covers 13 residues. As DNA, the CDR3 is TGTGCCTGGTCTGAGGGGGGCAATCAGCCCCAGCATTTT. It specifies CAWSEGGNQPQHF.

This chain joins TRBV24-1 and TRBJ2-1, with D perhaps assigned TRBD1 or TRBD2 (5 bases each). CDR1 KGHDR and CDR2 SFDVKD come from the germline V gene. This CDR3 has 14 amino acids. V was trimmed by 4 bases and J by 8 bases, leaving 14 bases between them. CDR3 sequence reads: CATSDRSRGHEQFF. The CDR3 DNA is TGTGCCACCAGTGACCGAAGTCGGGGACATGAGCAGTTCTTC.

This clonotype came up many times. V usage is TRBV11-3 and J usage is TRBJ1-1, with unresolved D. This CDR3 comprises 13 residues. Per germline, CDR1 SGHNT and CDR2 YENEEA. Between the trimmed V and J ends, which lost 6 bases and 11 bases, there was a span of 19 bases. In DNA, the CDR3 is TGTGCCAGCAGTGTGGGCCTGATCGACCTGGCTTTCTTT. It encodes CASSVGLIDLAFF. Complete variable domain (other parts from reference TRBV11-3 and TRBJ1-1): EAGVVQSPRYKIIEKKQPVAFWCNPISGHNTLYWYLQNLGQGPELLIRYENEEAVDDSQLPKDRFSAERLKGVDSTLKIQPAELGDSAVYLCASSVGLIDLAFFGQGTRLTVV.

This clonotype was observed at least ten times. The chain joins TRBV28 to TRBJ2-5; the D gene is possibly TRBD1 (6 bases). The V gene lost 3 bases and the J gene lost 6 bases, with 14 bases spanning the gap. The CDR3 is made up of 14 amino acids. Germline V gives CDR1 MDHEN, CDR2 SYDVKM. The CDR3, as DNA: TGTGCCAGCAGTTTTAGGGGACATGAAAAGACCCAGTACTTC. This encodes CASSFRGHEKTQYF.

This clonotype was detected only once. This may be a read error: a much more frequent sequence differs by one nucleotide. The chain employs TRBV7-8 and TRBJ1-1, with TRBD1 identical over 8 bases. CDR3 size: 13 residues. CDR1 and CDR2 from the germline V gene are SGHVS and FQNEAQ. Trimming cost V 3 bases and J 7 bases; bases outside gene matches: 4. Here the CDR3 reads CASSFRQGSEAFF. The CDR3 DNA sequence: TGTGCCAGCAGCTTCCGACAGGGGAGTGAAGCTTTCTTT.

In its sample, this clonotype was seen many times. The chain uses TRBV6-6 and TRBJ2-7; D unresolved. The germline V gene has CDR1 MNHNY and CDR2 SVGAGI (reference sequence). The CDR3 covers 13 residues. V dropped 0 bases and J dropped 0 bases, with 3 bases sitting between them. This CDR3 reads CASSYSASYEQYF. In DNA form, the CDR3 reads TGTGCCAGCAGTTACTCTGCCTCCTACGAGCAGTACTTC.

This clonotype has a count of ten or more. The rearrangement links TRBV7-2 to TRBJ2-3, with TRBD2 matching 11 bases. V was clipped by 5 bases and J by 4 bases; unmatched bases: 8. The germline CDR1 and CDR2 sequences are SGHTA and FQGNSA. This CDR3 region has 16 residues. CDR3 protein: CASSSSGRADADTQYF. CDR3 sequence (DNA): TGTGCCAGCAGCAGTAGCGGGAGGGCCGATGCAGATACGCAGTATTTT. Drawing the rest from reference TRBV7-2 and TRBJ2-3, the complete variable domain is GAGVSQSPSNKVTEKGKDVELRCDPISGHTALYWYRQSLGQGLEFLIYFQGNSAPDKSGLPSDRFSAERTGGSVSTLTIQRTQQEDSAVYLCASSSSGRADADTQYFGPGTRLTVL.

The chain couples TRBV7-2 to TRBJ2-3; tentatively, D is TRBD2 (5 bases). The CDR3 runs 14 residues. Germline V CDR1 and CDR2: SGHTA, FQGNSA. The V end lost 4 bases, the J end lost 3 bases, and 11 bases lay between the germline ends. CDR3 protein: CASSSEVGTDTQYF. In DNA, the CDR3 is TGTGCCAGCAGCTCGGAGGTTGGTACAGATACGCAGTATTTT.

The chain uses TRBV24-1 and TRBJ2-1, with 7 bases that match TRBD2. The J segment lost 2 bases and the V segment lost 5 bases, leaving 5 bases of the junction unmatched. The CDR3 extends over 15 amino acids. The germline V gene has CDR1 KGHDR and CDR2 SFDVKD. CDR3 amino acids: CATSGLADTYNEQFF. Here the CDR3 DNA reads TGTGCCACCAGTGGTCTAGCGGATACCTACAATGAGCAGTTCTTC.

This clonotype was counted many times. In nucleotides, the CDR3 is TGTGCCAGCAGTGGGGTTGCAGGACCCGGGGAGCTGTTTTTT. It yields the protein CASSGVAGPGELFF. The chain combines TRBV2 with TRBJ2-2, with D hard to call. V shed 4 bases and J shed 6 bases, with 12 bases lying between them. This CDR3 region has 14 residues. Germline V gene sequence: CDR1 SNHLY, CDR2 FYNNEI.

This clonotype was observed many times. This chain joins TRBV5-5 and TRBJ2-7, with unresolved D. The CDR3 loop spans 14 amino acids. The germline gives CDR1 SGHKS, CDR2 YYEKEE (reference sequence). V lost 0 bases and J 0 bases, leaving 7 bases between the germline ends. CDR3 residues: CASSLGPNSYEQYF. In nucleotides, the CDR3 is TGTGCCAGCAGCTTGGGACCGAACTCCTACGAGCAGTACTTC. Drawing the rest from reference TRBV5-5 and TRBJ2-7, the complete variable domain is DAGVTQSPTHLIKTRGQQVTLRCSPISGHKSVSWYQQVLGQGPQFIFQYYEKEERGRGNFPDRFSARQFPNYSSELNVNALLLGDSALYLCASSLGPNSYEQYFGPGTRLTVT.

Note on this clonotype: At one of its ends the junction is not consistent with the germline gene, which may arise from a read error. CDR3 loop: CASSYLDSHTGEPFF. The CDR3 region has the DNA TGTGCCAGCAGTTACCTGGACAGTCACACCGGGGAGCCGTTTTTT. The chain has TRBV6-9 and TRBJ2-2; possible D gene TRBD1, 6 bases. The CDR3 consists of 15 residues. Germline assignment: CDR1 MNHGY and CDR2 SVAAGI.

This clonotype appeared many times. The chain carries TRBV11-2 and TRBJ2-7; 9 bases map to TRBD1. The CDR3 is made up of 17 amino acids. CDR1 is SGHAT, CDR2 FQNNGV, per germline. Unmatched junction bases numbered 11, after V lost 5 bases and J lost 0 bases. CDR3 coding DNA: TGTGCCAGCAGCCAAAAAGGGACAGGGTTCATCTCCTACGAGCAGTACTTC. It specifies CASSQKGTGFISYEQYF.

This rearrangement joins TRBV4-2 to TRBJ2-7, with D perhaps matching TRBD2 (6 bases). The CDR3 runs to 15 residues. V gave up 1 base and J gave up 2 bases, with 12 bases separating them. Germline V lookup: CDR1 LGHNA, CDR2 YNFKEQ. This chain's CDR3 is CASSQGTGVTYEQYF. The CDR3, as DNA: TGTGCCAGCAGCCAAGGGACGGGAGTCACCTACGAGCAGTACTTC.

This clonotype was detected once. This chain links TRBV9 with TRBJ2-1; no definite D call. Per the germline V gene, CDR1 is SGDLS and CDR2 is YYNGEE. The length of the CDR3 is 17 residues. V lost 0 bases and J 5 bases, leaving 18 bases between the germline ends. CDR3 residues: CASSVVGYVHPDNEQFF. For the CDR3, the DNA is TGTGCCAGCAGCGTAGTTGGTTATGTCCACCCCGACAATGAGCAGTTCTTC.

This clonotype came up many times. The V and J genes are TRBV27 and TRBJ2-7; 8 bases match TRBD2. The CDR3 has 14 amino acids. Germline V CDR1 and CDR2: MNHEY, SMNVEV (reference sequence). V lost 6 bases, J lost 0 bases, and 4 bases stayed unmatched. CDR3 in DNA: TGTGCCAGCAGCCTTAGCGGGACCTCCTACGAGCAGTACTTC. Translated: CASSLSGTSYEQYF.

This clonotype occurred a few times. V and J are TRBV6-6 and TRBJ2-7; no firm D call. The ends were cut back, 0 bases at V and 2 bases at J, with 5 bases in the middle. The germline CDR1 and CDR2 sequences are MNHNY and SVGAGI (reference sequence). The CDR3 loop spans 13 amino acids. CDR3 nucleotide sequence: TGTGCCAGCAGTTACTCGCCAGCCTACGAGCAGTACTTC. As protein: CASSYSPAYEQYF.

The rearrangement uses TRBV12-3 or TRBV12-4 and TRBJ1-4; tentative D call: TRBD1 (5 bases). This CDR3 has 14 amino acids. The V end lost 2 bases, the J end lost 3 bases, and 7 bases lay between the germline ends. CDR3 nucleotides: TGTGCCAGCAGTTTACGGGGGGCTAATGAAAAACTGTTTTTT. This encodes CASSLRGANEKLFF.

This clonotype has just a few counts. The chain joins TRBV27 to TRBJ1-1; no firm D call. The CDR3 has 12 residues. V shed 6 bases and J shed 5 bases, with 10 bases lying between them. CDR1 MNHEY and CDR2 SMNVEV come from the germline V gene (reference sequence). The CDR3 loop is CASSHGITEAFF. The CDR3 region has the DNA TGTGCCAGCAGCCATGGAATAACTGAAGCTTTCTTT.

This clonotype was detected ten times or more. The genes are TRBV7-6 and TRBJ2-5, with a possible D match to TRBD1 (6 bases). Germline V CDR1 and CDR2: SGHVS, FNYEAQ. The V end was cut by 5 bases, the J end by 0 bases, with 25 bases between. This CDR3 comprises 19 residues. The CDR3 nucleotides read TGTGCCAGCAGCCCCCTTCGAGGACAGCCACTATTGTACCAAGAGACCCAGTACTTC. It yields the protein CASSPLRGQPLLYQETQYF.

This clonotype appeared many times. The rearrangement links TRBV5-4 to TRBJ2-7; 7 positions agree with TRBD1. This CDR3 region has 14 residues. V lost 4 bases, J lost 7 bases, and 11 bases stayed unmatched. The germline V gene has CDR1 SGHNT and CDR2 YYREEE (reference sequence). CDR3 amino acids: CASSTPGQPGEQYF. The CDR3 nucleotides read TGTGCCAGCAGCACTCCGGGACAGCCGGGGGAGCAGTACTTC.

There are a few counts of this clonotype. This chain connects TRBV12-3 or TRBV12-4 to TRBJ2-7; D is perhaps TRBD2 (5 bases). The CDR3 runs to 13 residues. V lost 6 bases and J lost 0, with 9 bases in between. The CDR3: CASRWAGSYEQYF. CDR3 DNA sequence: TGTGCCAGCAGGTGGGCGGGCTCCTACGAGCAGTACTTC.

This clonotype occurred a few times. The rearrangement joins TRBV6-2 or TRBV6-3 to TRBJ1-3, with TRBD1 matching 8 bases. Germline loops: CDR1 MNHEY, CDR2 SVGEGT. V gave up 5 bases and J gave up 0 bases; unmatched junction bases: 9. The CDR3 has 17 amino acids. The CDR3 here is CASSPRVGQASGNTIYF. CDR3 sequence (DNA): TGTGCCAGCAGTCCCAGGGTGGGACAGGCCTCTGGAAACACCATATATTTT.

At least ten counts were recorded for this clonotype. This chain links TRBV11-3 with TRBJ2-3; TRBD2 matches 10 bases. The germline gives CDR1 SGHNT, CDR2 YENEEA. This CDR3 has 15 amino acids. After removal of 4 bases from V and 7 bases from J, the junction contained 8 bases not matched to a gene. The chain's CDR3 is CASSSTLAGVNTQYF. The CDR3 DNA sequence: TGTGCCAGCAGCTCTACGCTAGCGGGAGTAAATACGCAGTATTTT.

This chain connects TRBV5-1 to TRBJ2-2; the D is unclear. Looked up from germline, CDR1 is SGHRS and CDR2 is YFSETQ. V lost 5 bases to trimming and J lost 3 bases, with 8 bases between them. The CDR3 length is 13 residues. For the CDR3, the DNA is TGCGCCAGCAGTATGGCGGACACCGGGGAGCTGTTTTTT. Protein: CASSMADTGELFF.

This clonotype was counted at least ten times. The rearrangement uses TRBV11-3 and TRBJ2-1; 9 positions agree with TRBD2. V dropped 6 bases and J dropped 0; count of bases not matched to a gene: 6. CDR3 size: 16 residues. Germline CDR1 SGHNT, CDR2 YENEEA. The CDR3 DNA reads TGTGCCAGCAGTATTCATAGCGGGAGCTCCTACAATGAGCAGTTCTTC. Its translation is CASSIHSGSSYNEQFF.

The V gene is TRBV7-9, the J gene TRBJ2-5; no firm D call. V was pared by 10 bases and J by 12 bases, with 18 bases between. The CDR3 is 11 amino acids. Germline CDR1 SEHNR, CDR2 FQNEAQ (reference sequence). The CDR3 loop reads CATRSTDVEYF. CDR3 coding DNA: TGTGCCACCCGGTCGACCGACGTCGAGTACTTC.

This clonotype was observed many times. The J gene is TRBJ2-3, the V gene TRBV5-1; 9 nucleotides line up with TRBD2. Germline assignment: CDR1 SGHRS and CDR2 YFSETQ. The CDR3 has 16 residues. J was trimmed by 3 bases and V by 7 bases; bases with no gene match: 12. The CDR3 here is CASSEPRAGGTDTQYF. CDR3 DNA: TGCGCCAGCTCAGAACCTCGAGCGGGAGGTACAGATACGCAGTATTTT.

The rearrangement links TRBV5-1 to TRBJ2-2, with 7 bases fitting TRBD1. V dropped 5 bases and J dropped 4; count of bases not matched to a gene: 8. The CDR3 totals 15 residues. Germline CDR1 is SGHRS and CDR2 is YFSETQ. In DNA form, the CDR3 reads TGCGCCAGCAGTCAGACAGGGCCGGGCACCGGGGAGCTGTTTTTT. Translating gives CASSQTGPGTGELFF. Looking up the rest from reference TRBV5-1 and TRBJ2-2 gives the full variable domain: KAGVTQTPRYLIKTRGQQVTLSCSPISGHRSVSWYQQTPGQGLQFLFEYFSETQRNKGNFPGRFSGRQFSNSRSEMNVSTLELGDSALYLCASSQTGPGTGELFFGEGSRLTVL.